This T cell receptor beta chain was identified during a study of ipilimumab plus nivolumab after autologous stem cell transplantation. At the level of the study: The myeloma group: high-risk transplant-naive, or relapse within 3 years after first autologous transplant.

Germline V gene data show CDR1 as MNHEY and CDR2 as SVGAGI. The length of the CDR3 is 14 residues. With 0 bases removed from V and 4 bases from J, the gap between germline ends came to 9 bases. Data came from immunoSEQ multiplex PCR; TCRdb stores just in-frame clones and leaves some out. This table holds some 46,000 clones, roughly 88% found once. V and J are TRBV6-5 and TRBJ1-2; D is undetermined. The source of this sequence is a male donor with multiple myeloma. The source was PBMCs, collected in a trial of ipilimumab plus nivolumab as post-transplant consolidation. The CDR3 DNA reads TGTGCCAGCAGTTACTCGGGCAACGGCTATGGCTACACCTTC. This gives the protein CASSYSGNGYGYTF.